The 27 T cell receptor beta chains below were found in one sample sequenced in a study of memory CD4+ T cells and cytomegalovirus serostatus. The sort gate was single viable CD3+CD4+CD8-CD45RO+ cells for memory CD4+ T cells. The assay was immunoSEQ multiplex PCR, and TCRdb's table has in-frame clones only and misses some. The table shows about 61,000 clones, with 75% to 85% occurring only once. Sequencing input: memory CD4+ T cells from blood. The source is an adult in good health and CMV-seronegative.

This clone has a handful of counts. The rearrangement links TRBV6-5 to TRBJ1-6, with a possible D match to TRBD1 (5 bases). Germline loops: CDR1 MNHEY, CDR2 SVGAGI. The CDR3 contains 13 residues. V was pared by 8 bases and J by 0 bases, with 5 bases between. The CDR3 region is CASGASYNSPLHF. Written as DNA, the CDR3 is TGTGCCAGCGGGGCCTCCTATAATTCACCCCTCCACTTT.

This clone has just one count. The chain couples TRBV6-5 to TRBJ1-2; 10 nucleotides match TRBD1. This CDR3 has 15 amino acids. Trimming cost V 6 bases and J 5 bases; bases outside gene matches: 9. Germline loops: CDR1 MNHEY, CDR2 SVGAGI. The CDR3 sequence is CASRPDRGLLYGYTF. The CDR3 nucleotides are TGTGCCAGCAGGCCCGACAGGGGGCTCCTGTATGGCTACACCTTC.

The V gene is TRBV30, the J gene TRBJ2-7, with D tentatively TRBD1 (6 bases). The CDR3 loop spans 13 amino acids. Deletions cut 5 bases from V and 3 bases from J, with 14 bases between. Germline CDR1 GTSNPN, CDR2 SVGIG (reference sequence). The CDR3 region has the DNA TGTGCCTGGGGGACAAAAAGAAACTACGAGCAGTACTTC. It translates to CAWGTKRNYEQYF.

This chain joins TRBV25-1 and TRBJ2-1; 7 bases line up with TRBD1. Germline lookup yields CDR1 MGHDK and CDR2 SYGVNS. The CDR3 consists of 16 residues. V lost 1 base and J lost 6; bases outside the gene matches: 9. In nucleotides, the CDR3 is TGTGCCAGCAGTGAATCTGGGCACTCAGGGGGCAATGAGCAGTTCTTC. Translating it yields CASSESGHSGGNEQFF.

This clone was detected only a few times. The V and J genes are TRBV30 and TRBJ1-6; a weak D match, TRBD1 (6 bases). Trimming stripped 7 bases from V and 4 bases from J, with 8 bases between. There are 12 residues in the CDR3. Germline values: CDR1 GTSNPN, CDR2 SVGIG (reference sequence). The CDR3 sequence: CAYRAYNSPLHF. Here the CDR3 DNA reads TGTGCCTACAGGGCTTATAATTCACCCCTCCACTTT.

As for this clone: Other DNA sequences of this sample code for an identical CDR3. The CDR3 DNA reads TGCGCCAGCAGCTTGGGCTGGGGTTCCTACAATGAGCAGTTCTTC. Protein product: CASSLGWGSYNEQFF. The chain is built from TRBV5-1 and TRBJ2-1; unclear D gene. There are 15 residues in the CDR3. Germline V gene sequence: CDR1 SGHRS, CDR2 YFSETQ. Trimming left V 0 bases short and J 1 base short, with 8 bases between. The variable domain in full, with the rest retrieved from reference TRBV5-1 and TRBJ2-1, is KAGVTQTPRYLIKTRGQQVTLSCSPISGHRSVSWYQQTPGQGLQFLFEYFSETQRNKGNFPGRFSGRQFSNSRSEMNVSTLELGDSALYLCASSLGWGSYNEQFFGPGTRLTVL.

The rearrangement links TRBV7-8 to TRBJ2-1, with D hard to call. The CDR3 is made up of 13 amino acids. Trimming left V 0 bases short and J 7 bases short, with 7 bases between. CDR1 and CDR2 (germline): SGHVS, FQNEAQ. CDR3 protein: CASSLAPKNEQFF. In DNA, the CDR3 is TGTGCCAGCAGCTTAGCGCCGAAGAATGAGCAGTTCTTC. Full variable domain (missing parts from reference TRBV7-8 and TRBJ2-1): GAGVSQSPRYKVAKRGQDVALRCDPISGHVSLFWYQQALGQGPEFLTYFQNEAQLDKSGLPSDRFFAERPEGSVSTLKIQRTQQEDSAVYLCASSLAPKNEQFFGPGTRLTVL.

The DNA of the CDR3 is TGTGCCAGCTCACCGACAGGGGGCCTCTACGAGCAGTACTTC. The encoded protein is CASSPTGGLYEQYF. The genes are TRBV18 and TRBJ2-7, with 10 bases matching TRBD1. Looked up from germline, CDR1 is KGHSH and CDR2 is LQKENI. This CDR3 has 14 amino acids. V was pared by 3 bases and J by 3 bases, with 2 bases of the junction left unmatched.

The chain uses TRBV6-6 and TRBJ1-1; 7 bases are a match to TRBD1. Germline CDR1 MNHNY, CDR2 SVGAGI (reference sequence). The CDR3 covers 16 residues. Trimming at V came to 4 bases and at J to 0 bases, leaving 8 bases not matched to a gene. DNA of the CDR3: TGTGCCAGCAGTTGGGTTCCTACAGGGGTGAACACTGAAGCTTTCTTT. This gives the protein CASSWVPTGVNTEAFF.

The rearrangement joins TRBV4-1 to TRBJ2-1, with D possibly matching TRBD2 (6 bases). The germline V gene has CDR1 MGHRA and CDR2 YSYEKL. Trimming removed 4 bases at V and 4 bases at J, with 17 bases between. This CDR3 has 16 amino acids. CDR3 in DNA: TGCGCCAGCAGCCCGCAGCCGGGACTGGATTACAATGAGCAGTTCTTC. This sequence encodes CASSPQPGLDYNEQFF.

This clone occurred a few times. J is TRBJ2-1 and V is TRBV5-1; 9 nucleotides align to TRBD2. CDR3 size: 17 residues. Germline CDR1 SGHRS, CDR2 YFSETQ. The ends lost 4 bases at V and 2 bases at J; junction bases unmatched: 10. CDR3 DNA sequence: TGCGCCAGCAGCCGCCGGGGGGCGGGAGGGGCCTACAATGAGCAGTTCTTC. Residues: CASSRRGAGGAYNEQFF.

The chain combines TRBV6-1 with TRBJ2-7; 7 nucleotides line up with TRBD2. J gave up 0 bases and V 9 bases, and 2 bases lay outside the gene matches. The CDR3 is 12 amino acids. Germline V CDR1 and CDR2: MNHNS, SASEGT. CDR3 nucleotides: TGTGCCAGTACTAGCGACTCCTACGAGCAGTACTTC. Amino acids: CASTSDSYEQYF.

The V and J genes are TRBV5-1 and TRBJ2-2, with 10 bases lining up with TRBD2. Trimming cost V 5 bases and J 7 bases; bases outside gene matches: 8. The CDR3 extends over 15 amino acids. Per the germline V gene, CDR1 is SGHRS and CDR2 is YFSETQ. The CDR3 coding sequence is TGCGCCAGCAGGGCTGGGACTAGCGTGATCGGGGAGCTGTTTTTT. This translates into CASRAGTSVIGELFF.

The chain recombines TRBV28 with TRBJ1-5; TRBD1 aligns across 7 bases. This CDR3 spans 14 amino acids. V trimming: 4 bases; J trimming: 4 bases; junction bases outside the gene matches: 4. Germline CDR1 MDHEN, CDR2 SYDVKM. Here the CDR3 reads CASSSHRGNQPQHF. CDR3 sequence (DNA): TGTGCCAGCAGTTCGCACAGGGGTAATCAGCCCCAGCATTTT.

There are many counts of this clone. V is TRBV5-6 and J is TRBJ2-3; D perhaps matches TRBD2 (5 bases). V lost 4 bases and J lost 4, with 13 bases in between. The CDR3 has 14 amino acids. The germline V gene has CDR1 SGHDT and CDR2 YYEEEE. The CDR3 sequence: CASSPVRAPDTQYF. The CDR3 nucleotides read TGTGCCAGCAGCCCCGTGAGGGCACCAGATACGCAGTATTTT.

The CDR3 loop reads CASSVARGEQFF. DNA of the CDR3: TGTGCCAGCAGCGTAGCTAGGGGTGAGCAGTTCTTC. The rearrangement links TRBV9 to TRBJ2-1; perhaps TRBD1 as D (5 bases). Germline CDR1 is SGDLS and CDR2 is YYNGEE. The CDR3 length is 12 residues. With 0 bases removed from V and 9 bases from J, the gap between germline ends came to 7 bases.

The chain is built from TRBV5-4 and TRBJ2-7; 11 nucleotides line up with TRBD1. This CDR3 contains 15 residues. Germline-derived CDR1 and CDR2 are SGHNT and YYREEE (reference sequence). J was trimmed by 5 bases and V by 3 bases; bases with no gene match: 7. The CDR3, as DNA: TGTGCCAGCAGCTCTCGGACAGGGGGCCTCGACGAGCAGTACTTC. Protein sequence: CASSSRTGGLDEQYF. The full variable domain, with the rest looked up from reference TRBV5-4 and TRBJ2-7, is ETGVTQSPTHLIKTRGQQVTLRCSSQSGHNTVSWYQQALGQGPQFIFQYYREEENGRGNFPPRFSGLQFPNYSSELNVNALELDDSALYLCASSSRTGGLDEQYFGPGTRLTVT.

CDR3 sequence reads: CASSKTGAGNTIYF. In DNA, the CDR3 is TGTGCCAGCAGTAAGACAGGAGCTGGAAACACCATATATTTT. This chain links TRBV11-3 with TRBJ1-3; tentative D call: TRBD1 (6 bases). CDR3 length: 14 amino acids. Deletions cut 6 bases from V and 2 bases from J, with 11 bases between. Germline V CDR1 and CDR2: SGHNT, YENEEA.

J is TRBJ2-6 and V is TRBV18; 9 nucleotides line up with TRBD2. The trim removed 4 bases at V and 0 bases at J, leaving 4 bases unmatched. The CDR3 loop spans 17 amino acids. Per germline, CDR1 KGHSH and CDR2 LQKENI. The chain's CDR3 is CASSLQTSGSGANVLTF. The CDR3 DNA reads TGTGCCAGCTCACTCCAGACTAGCGGCTCTGGGGCCAACGTCCTGACTTTC.

The chain couples TRBV19 to TRBJ1-2; TRBD1 is a possible D gene (5 bases). Germline CDR1 is LNHDA and CDR2 is SQIVND (reference sequence). V lost 5 bases and J 9 bases, leaving 16 bases between the germline ends. This CDR3 comprises 13 residues. CDR3 residues: CASSPGPLSSYTF. CDR3 bases: TGTGCCAGTAGTCCGGGACCTCTCTCGAGCTACACCTTC. Using reference TRBV19 and TRBJ1-2 for the parts outside the CDR3, the full variable domain is DGGITQSPKYLFRKEGQNVTLSCEQNLNHDAMYWYRQDPGQGLRLIYYSQIVNDFQKGDIAEGYSVSREKKESFPLTVTSAQKNPTAFYLCASSPGPLSSYTFGSGTRLTVV.

The chain carries TRBV6-1 and TRBJ1-2, with D perhaps matching TRBD1 (6 bases). The germline V gene has CDR1 MNHNS and CDR2 SASEGT. V lost 1 base to trimming and J lost 4 bases, with 13 bases between them. This CDR3 contains 15 residues. CDR3 sequence: CASSEEGEPSYGYTF. DNA of the CDR3: TGTGCCAGCAGTGAAGAGGGGGAGCCCTCCTATGGCTACACCTTC.

The chain links TRBV5-4 to TRBJ1-1, with 9 bases matching TRBD1. Germline CDR1 and CDR2: SGHNT and YYREEE (reference sequence). The length of the CDR3 is 16 residues. V trimming: 2 bases; J trimming: 4 bases; junction bases outside the gene matches: 9. CDR3 region: CASSFRDREGGTEAFF. The CDR3 coding sequence is TGTGCCAGCAGCTTCCGGGACAGGGAGGGAGGCACTGAAGCTTTCTTT.

This chain links TRBV5-1 with TRBJ1-3; the D is unclear. The length of the CDR3 is 15 residues. V lost 4 bases and J 0 bases, leaving 11 bases between the germline ends. Germline V CDR1 and CDR2: SGHRS, YFSETQ. Here the CDR3 reads CASSRNGGSGNTIYF. The CDR3 nucleotides read TGCGCCAGCAGCAGAAACGGAGGCTCTGGAAACACCATATATTTT. Full variable domain (remainder filled in from reference TRBV5-1 and TRBJ1-3): KAGVTQTPRYLIKTRGQQVTLSCSPISGHRSVSWYQQTPGQGLQFLFEYFSETQRNKGNFPGRFSGRQFSNSRSEMNVSTLELGDSALYLCASSRNGGSGNTIYFGEGSWLTVV.

The chain links TRBV5-1 to TRBJ2-3; D call uncertain. V lost 0 bases and J 9 bases, leaving 5 bases between the germline ends. This CDR3 contains 11 residues. Per germline, CDR1 SGHRS and CDR2 YFSETQ. In nucleotides, the CDR3 is TGCGCCAGCAGCTTGGAAGGGACGCAGTATTTT. As protein: CASSLEGTQYF. Looking up the rest from reference TRBV5-1 and TRBJ2-3 gives the full variable domain: KAGVTQTPRYLIKTRGQQVTLSCSPISGHRSVSWYQQTPGQGLQFLFEYFSETQRNKGNFPGRFSGRQFSNSRSEMNVSTLELGDSALYLCASSLEGTQYFGPGTRLTVL.

The chain couples TRBV5-6 to TRBJ1-1; D not certain. V lost 0 bases, J lost 4 bases, and 7 bases lay in between. The CDR3 contains 13 residues. CDR1 and CDR2 (germline): SGHDT, YYEEEE. The chain's CDR3 is CASSLVVGTEAFF. CDR3 DNA sequence: TGTGCCAGCAGCTTGGTTGTGGGCACTGAAGCTTTCTTT.

This clone has just a few counts. The chain recombines TRBV18 with TRBJ1-1; 9 bases line up with TRBD1. V lost 4 bases to trimming and J lost 0 bases; unmatched junction nucleotides: 3. Germline loops: CDR1 KGHSH, CDR2 LQKENI. The CDR3 loop spans 15 amino acids. The CDR3 is CASSRGTGMNTEAFF. The CDR3 nucleotides read TGTGCCAGCTCACGGGGGACAGGGATGAACACTGAAGCTTTCTTT.

The chain recombines TRBV11-1 with TRBJ2-5; D is undetermined. CDR1 SGHAT and CDR2 FQDESV come from the germline V gene (reference sequence). V lost 0 bases, J lost 1 base, and 6 bases lay in between. The CDR3 loop spans 14 amino acids. CDR3 residues: CASSLAGSQETQYF. CDR3 coding DNA: TGTGCCAGCAGCTTAGCTGGAAGCCAAGAGACCCAGTACTTC.